The rows below give T cell receptor beta chains drawn from one sample of a study of regulatory T cells in long-lasting Graves disease. Using its own MiXCR run on the multiplex PCR reads, TCRdb lists one record per CDR3 protein. Of some 450,000 distinct CDR3 sequences listed, over 15% are singletons. These sequences were also reported in another study, on T cells in Graves' hyperthyroidism and ophthalmopathy.

This specimen consisted of peripheral blood mononuclear cells (PBMCs), obtained at new diagnosis, from a patient treated with antithyroid drugs. The receptors here all came from a woman in her thirties with Graves disease. CDR3s include the opening cysteine and the closing phenylalanine or tryptophan. The D gene is left open where the match is weak. The size of a clone is reported for some rows only, either as once, few or many, or as a class for expanded clones.

many | TRBJ1-1 | TRBV5-8 | . | TGTGCCAGCAGCTCGGGGATCGGGAACACTGAAGCTTTCTTT | CASSSGIGNTEAFF
many | TRBJ2-3 | TRBV15 | . | TGTGCCACCAGCAGAGAGGGTAGACGCGGCACAGATACGCAGTATTTT | CATSREGRRGTDTQYF
many | TRBJ1-5 | TRBV6-1 | TRBD1 | TGTGCCAGCAGCAGGACAGGGGGGGCTCGTCAGCCCCAGCATTTT | CASSRTGGARQPQHF
. | TRBJ2-3 | TRBV20-1 | . | TGCAGTGCGTTATTCGCTAGCACAGATACGCAGTATTTT | CSALFASTDTQYF
many | TRBJ2-5 | TRBV28 | . | TGTGCCAGCAGTTTACCCTACCCGAGGGAGACCCAGTACTTC | CASSLPYPRETQYF
few | TRBJ2-1 | TRBV19 | . | TGTGCCAGCCTTTCAGGGTTCGATGAGCAGTTCTTC | CASLSGFDEQFF
. | TRBJ2-5 | TRBV29-1 | . | TGCAGCGTTGAAGATGTCGAGACCCAGTACTTC | CSVEDVETQYF
many | TRBJ2-1 | TRBV28 | . | TGTGCCAGCAGTTCCGGTACTAGCCGCAATGAGCAGTTCTTC | CASSSGTSRNEQFF
. | TRBJ2-3 | TRBV12-3/TRBV12-4 | TRBD2 | TGTGCCAGCAGTTTGACTTTAGCGGGAGGAACAGATACGCAGTATTTT | CASSLTLAGGTDTQYF
many | TRBJ2-7 | TRBV20-1 | TRBD2 | TGCAGTGGAACCTGGGGACTAACGAACTACGAGCAGTACTTC | CSGTWGLTNYEQYF
many | TRBJ2-1 | TRBV11-3 | . | TGTGCCAGCAGCAACATTCATAGCGGTTACAATGAGCAGTTCTTC | CASSNIHSGYNEQFF
once | TRBJ2-7 | TRBV6-1 | TRBD1 | TGTGCCAGTCACAGGGGGCCGAGCTCCTACGAGCAGTACTTC | CASHRGPSSYEQYF
. | TRBJ2-1 | TRBV28 | . | TGTGCCAGCGGGGGAAACAATGAGCAGTTCTTC | CASGGNNEQFF
many | TRBJ2-7 | TRBV11-1 | . | TGTGCCAGCAGCTTCTCCACGTCGTCCTACGAGCAGTACTTC | CASSFSTSSYEQYF
many | TRBJ2-7 | TRBV13 | . | TGTGCCAGCAGCTTAGATGGATCCAAGCAGTACTTC | CASSLDGSKQYF
many | TRBJ2-7 | TRBV7-2 | . | TGTGCCAGCAGCCTGAATCGACAGGAGCAGTACTTC | CASSLNRQEQYF
many | TRBJ1-2 | TRBV10-3 | . | TGTGCCATCACCCGAGAAGTCGTCTTTGATGGCTACACCTTC | CAITREVVFDGYTF
few | TRBJ1-6 | TRBV5-4 | TRBD1 | TGTGCCAGCAGCGCTGACAGGGGGGCTTTAAATTCACCCCTCCACTTT | CASSADRGALNSPLHF
. | TRBJ1-2 | TRBV6-1 | TRBD1 | TGTGCCAGCAGCCCGGGACAGGGGGCGCAAGGCTACACCTTC | CASSPGQGAQGYTF
. | TRBJ2-7 | TRBV7-8 | . | TGTGCCAGCAGCAACCACTACGAGCAGTACTTC | CASSNHYEQYF
many | TRBJ2-2 | TRBV18 | . | TGTGCCAGCTCCACGGCCCCTAGACAGTGGAACACCGGGGAGCTGTTTTTT | CASSTAPRQWNTGELFF
many | TRBJ2-3 | TRBV30 | . | TGCTCGGGACTGACTAGCACAGATACGCAGTATTTT | CSGLTSTDTQYF
. | TRBJ1-5 | TRBV19 | TRBD1 | TGTGCCAGTAGCTTATACGGGACAGGGAATCAGCCCCAGCATTTT | CASSLYGTGNQPQHF
. | TRBJ2-7 | TRBV4-1 | TRBD2 | TGCGCCAGCAGCCAAGGGAGTCTAGCGGGGCCCTACGAGCAGTACTTC | CASSQGSLAGPYEQYF
many | TRBJ1-1 | TRBV28 | . | TGTGCCAGCAGGTTTACAGGATGGACTGAAGCTTTCTTT | CASRFTGWTEAFF
few | TRBJ1-1 | TRBV10-1 | . | TGCGCCAGCAGTGAGTCGATCGGGGGCCCCGGATACACTGAAGCTTTCTTT | CASSESIGGPGYTEAFF
many | TRBJ1-1 | TRBV2 | . | TGTGCCAGCAGGGGACACCCCGAGGCTTTCTTT | CASRGHPEAFF
many | TRBJ2-1 | TRBV11-2 | . | TGTGCCAGCAGCCGAACGGCCGCCAATGAGCAGTTCTTC | CASSRTAANEQFF
. | TRBJ2-1 | TRBV28 | TRBD2 | TGTGCCAGCAGTTTATTTGTGACTAGCGGGAAGAACAATGAGCAGTTCTTC | CASSLFVTSGKNNEQFF
many | TRBJ2-1 | TRBV15 | . | TGTGCCACCAGCAGAGAAAGAGCTGAAGGGGACAATGAGCAGTTCTTC | CATSRERAEGDNEQFF
. | TRBJ2-1 | TRBV27 | . | TGTGCCAGCAGTTTACCGGCTTCATTAGGCTCCTACAATGAGCAGTTCTTC | CASSLPASLGSYNEQFF
many | TRBJ2-1 | TRBV6-1 | . | TGTGCCAGCAAGGACTCCTACAATGAGCAGTTCTTC | CASKDSYNEQFF
. | TRBJ2-1 | TRBV5-4 | TRBD2 | TGTGCCAGCAGCCGACGGACTAGCGGGAGCTTGAATGAGCAGTTCTTC | CASSRRTSGSLNEQFF
. | TRBJ2-2 | TRBV5-4 | . | TGTGCCAGCAGCTTGGTAGCTGGGCCCAGGACCGGGGAGCTGTTTTTT | CASSLVAGPRTGELFF
many | TRBJ2-7 | TRBV7-8 | TRBD2 | TGTGCCAGCAGCTCCTATAGCGGGAGCCCGTACGAGCAGTACTTC | CASSSYSGSPYEQYF
many | TRBJ1-1 | TRBV2 | TRBD1 | TGTGCCAGCAAACGGACAGGGCTGAGGGAAGCTTTCTTT | CASKRTGLREAFF
many | TRBJ2-7 | TRBV29-1 | . | TGCAGCTTCGGACAGACCGGCGAGCAGTACTTC | CSFGQTGEQYF
. | TRBJ2-7 | TRBV29-1 | . | TGCAGCGCAAGGGACGGGTTGCTTTACGAGCAGTACTTC | CSARDGLLYEQYF
many | TRBJ2-7 | TRBV29-1 | . | TGCAGCGTTGAAAACGGACTCTACGAGCAGTACTTC | CSVENGLYEQYF
. | TRBJ1-4 | TRBV28 | . | TGTGCCAGCAGTTCGAGACGGGCTGCAACTAATGAAAAACTGTTTTTT | CASSSRRAATNEKLFF
many | TRBJ2-3 | TRBV6-5 | . | TGTGCCAGCAGTTACTCGCCTTTTGATACCGCCAGCACAGATACGCAGTATTTT | CASSYSPFDTASTDTQYF
many | TRBJ2-7 | TRBV6-2/TRBV6-3 | TRBD1 | TGTGCCAGCAGTTACTCGAGCCAGGGGGTCTACGAGCAGTACTTC | CASSYSSQGVYEQYF
many | TRBJ2-3 | TRBV4-1 | TRBD2 | TGCGCCAGCAGCCGAACCCCTAGCGGCCCAGATACGCAGTATTTT | CASSRTPSGPDTQYF
many | TRBJ2-1 | TRBV28 | TRBD2 | TGTGCCAGCAGCCACGAACTAGCGGGAGGTGTCAATGAGCAGTTCTTC | CASSHELAGGVNEQFF
. | TRBJ1-1 | TRBV28 | . | TGTGCCAGCAGCTTGATCACTGAAGCTTTCTTT | CASSLITEAFF
few | TRBJ2-1 | TRBV19 | TRBD2 | TGTGCCAGTAGTATAGATCCGGGTAGCGGGGCCACTGAGCAGTTCTTC | CASSIDPGSGATEQFF
. | TRBJ2-3 | TRBV28 | . | TGTGCCAGCAGCCCAGGGTGGGACACCGGCGGCGGAGATACGCAGTATTTT | CASSPGWDTGGGDTQYF
many | TRBJ2-3 | TRBV5-1 | TRBD2 | TGCGCCAGCAGCTTAGGACTAGCGCCTAGCACAGATACGCAGTATTTT | CASSLGLAPSTDTQYF
. | TRBJ2-3 | TRBV10-2 | . | TGCGCCAGCAGTGAGAAGGCGGAGACAAATACGCAGTATTTT | CASSEKAETNTQYF
. | TRBJ2-2 | TRBV4-1 | . | TGCGCCAGCAGCCATGCCGGGGAGCTGTTTTTT | CASSHAGELFF
few | TRBJ2-5 | TRBV20-1 | . | TGCAGTGCTAGAGCTCTGGCTAAACAAGAGACCCAGTACTTC | CSARALAKQETQYF
many | TRBJ2-2 | TRBV5-1 | . | TGCGCCAGCAGCTATCGAATAGCAGTGAACACCGGGGAGCTGTTTTTT | CASSYRIAVNTGELFF
many | TRBJ1-1 | TRBV11-2 | TRBD1 | TGTGCCAGCAGCTTAGGGGTCAGGGGGCGAACTGAAGCTTTCTTT | CASSLGVRGRTEAFF
few | TRBJ2-3 | TRBV29-1 | . | TGCAGCGTTGAACAGGGCCGCACAGATACGCAGTATTTT | CSVEQGRTDTQYF
many | TRBJ2-1 | TRBV27 | TRBD2 | TGTGCCAGCAGTTCCCCCGGACTAGGTATCGATGAGCAGTTCTTC | CASSSPGLGIDEQFF